This is a list of T cell receptor beta chains from one sample in a study of blood T cell repertoires in COVID-19. Libraries were prepared by immunoSEQ multiplex PCR; TCRdb keeps only in-frame clonotypes and omits some of them. The sample includes approximately 140,000 clones, 65% to 90% of them seen just once. Sequenced material: peripheral blood. These receptors came from a man in his 70s with acute or convalescent COVID-19. Each CDR3 is given with its conserved first and last residue. D genes are given only for firm matches. Clone size appears in some rows only: once, few, many, or a class for an expanded clone.

v_call	j_call	clone_size	d_call	cdr3_nt	cdr3_aa
TRBV28	TRBJ1-2	-	-	TGTGCCAGCAGTTTAGGGGGCAGGTCTAACTATGGCTACACCTTC	CASSLGGRSNYGYTF
TRBV28	TRBJ1-6	-	-	TGTGCCAGCAGTTCATACACAGGGATGGGTGCGCCACCCCTCCACTTT	CASSSYTGMGAPPLHF
TRBV7-8	TRBJ1-1	once	TRBD1	TGTGCCAGCAGCTTAGTGACAGGGATGAACACTGAAGCTTTCTTT	CASSLVTGMNTEAFF
TRBV7-6	TRBJ2-7	-	-	TGTGCCAGCAGCTTAGCGGTAGGTGCGGGACACGAGCAGTACTTC	CASSLAVGAGHEQYF
TRBV27	TRBJ2-1	-	-	TGTGCCAGCAGTTTTAGGGGGACGACGGTTTCCTACAATGAGCAGTTCTTC	CASSFRGTTVSYNEQFF
TRBV9	TRBJ2-4	-	-	TGTGCCAGCAGCACGCCAGAAAACATTCAGTACTTC	CASSTPENIQYF
TRBV7-3	TRBJ2-2	-	TRBD1	TGTGCCAGCAGCTTGGGACAGAATTACGGGGAGCTGTTTTTT	CASSLGQNYGELFF
TRBV10-3	TRBJ1-2	-	-	TGTGCCATCAGTGTCTTACTACAGGGATCCTCGGGCTACACCTTC	CAISVLLQGSSGYTF
TRBV20-1	TRBJ2-1	-	TRBD2	TGCAGTGGCGGGAGTAATGAGCAGTTCTTC	CSGGSNEQFF
TRBV5-4	TRBJ1-3	-	-	TGTGCCAGCAGCTTTTTGCCAGGGTTAGCTGGAAACACCATATATTTT	CASSFLPGLAGNTIYF
TRBV12-3/TRBV12-4	TRBJ1-5	few	TRBD1	TGTGCCAGCAATTCAGGGGGCCAGCCCCAGCATTTT	CASNSGGQPQHF
TRBV4-1	TRBJ2-7	-	TRBD2	TGCGCCAGCAGCCAAGTCCTCGCGGGAGGCTACGAGCAGTACTTC	CASSQVLAGGYEQYF
TRBV4-1	TRBJ2-7	-	TRBD1	TGCGCCAGCAGCCCTGGACAGGGAGGCTACGAGCAGTACTTC	CASSPGQGGYEQYF
TRBV6-2/TRBV6-3	TRBJ1-5	-	-	TGTGCCAGCAGTCCCGGCGGAGGGAATCAGCCCCAGCATTTT	CASSPGGGNQPQHF
TRBV7-8	TRBJ2-3	-	TRBD2	TGTGCCAGCAGCTTTTCAGCGGGAGAACGGACGCAGTATTTT	CASSFSAGERTQYF
TRBV4-2	TRBJ2-7	-	TRBD2	TGTGCCAGCAGCCAAGCCCCGGGACTATCTAGCGAGCAGTACTTC	CASSQAPGLSSEQYF
TRBV19	TRBJ1-4	-	TRBD1	TGTGCCAGTACAATGACAGGGGATAATGAAAAACTGTTTTTT	CASTMTGDNEKLFF
TRBV3-1/TRBV3-2	TRBJ2-3	-	-	TGTGCCAGCAGCCAAGATCCTAGCCCAGATACGCAGTATTTT	CASSQDPSPDTQYF
TRBV20-1	TRBJ2-1	-	-	TGCAGTGCTAGTAGTGACTTCGAAACCTACAATGAGCAGTTCTTC	CSASSDFETYNEQFF
TRBV7-3	TRBJ2-2	once	TRBD2	TGTGCCAGCAGCTTTTCTAGGACTAGCGCGAACACCGGGGAGCTGTTTTTT	CASSFSRTSANTGELFF
TRBV28	TRBJ1-1	-	-	TGTGCCAGCAGTTACCAGGGTGAAGCTTTCTTT	CASSYQGEAFF
TRBV9	TRBJ1-6	-	TRBD1	TGTGCCAGCAGCGTAGGGACAGGTCCTAATTATAATTCACCCCTCCACTTT	CASSVGTGPNYNSPLHF
TRBV27	TRBJ2-7	-	TRBD1	TGTGCCAGCAGTTCCCGGGACAGTACCTACGAGCAGTACTTC	CASSSRDSTYEQYF
TRBV9	TRBJ1-1	-	TRBD1	TGTGCCAGCAGCAAACGGGACAGGGTGAACACTGAAGCTTTCTTT	CASSKRDRVNTEAFF
TRBV27	TRBJ2-7	-	-	TGTGCCAGCAGTTTAAGGGAGGGGGGAGGCTACGAGCAGTACTTC	CASSLREGGGYEQYF
TRBV9	TRBJ1-4	-	-	TGTGCCAGCAGCGTCGGGGCAACTAATGAAAAACTGTTTTTT	CASSVGATNEKLFF